The sequence of this T cell receptor (beta chain) was determined in a study of blood T cell repertoires in COVID-19. The table came from immunoSEQ multiplex PCR; TCRdb's copy has only in-frame clones and leaves some out. The sample has around 120,000 clones; around four fifths are singletons. Per the germline V gene, CDR1 is SGHDT and CDR2 is YYEEEE. This CDR3 contains 18 residues. After removal of 0 bases from V and 0 bases from J, the junction contained 6 bases not matched to a gene. This TCR was recovered from a man older than 75 with active or convalescent COVID-19. The gene calls are TRBV5-6 and TRBJ2-4; 10 bases are a match to TRBD2. Sequenced: peripheral blood. This CDR3 is CASSLGAGGPLAKNIQYF. The DNA of the CDR3 is TGTGCCAGCAGCTTGGGAGCGGGGGGGCCCCTAGCCAAAAACATTCAGTACTTC.